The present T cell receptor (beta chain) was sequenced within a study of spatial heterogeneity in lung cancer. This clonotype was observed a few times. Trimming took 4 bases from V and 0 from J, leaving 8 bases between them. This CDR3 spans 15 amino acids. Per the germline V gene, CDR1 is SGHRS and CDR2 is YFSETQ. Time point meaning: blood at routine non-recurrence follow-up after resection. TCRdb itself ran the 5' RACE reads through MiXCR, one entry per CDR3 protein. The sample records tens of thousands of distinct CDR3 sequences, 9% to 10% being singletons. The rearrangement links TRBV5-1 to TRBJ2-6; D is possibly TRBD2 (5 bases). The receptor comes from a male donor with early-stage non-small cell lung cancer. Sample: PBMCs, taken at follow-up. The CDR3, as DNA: TGCGCCAGCAGCCTCGGGAACTCTGGGGCCAACGTCCTGACTTTC. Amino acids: CASSLGNSGANVLTF.